The 23 T cell receptor beta chains presented below share a single source sample, sequenced in a study of blood T cells in healthy people across ages. A second 7 to 11 cycle PCR used barcoded and J-beta primers. TCRdb re-analysed the 5' RACE reads in MiXCR, keeping a single row per CDR3 protein. In the table there are roughly 730,000 distinct CDR3 sequences, roughly 56% of which are singletons. The sequencing sample was made of blood. Source of these receptors: a middle-aged man in good health.

Note on this clonotype: This clone may be a read error of a much larger clone one base away. The V call is TRBV12-3 or TRBV12-4, the J call TRBJ2-5, with 7 bases fitting TRBD1. The J call may be incorrect, as the DNA end agrees better with TRBJ2-1. The CDR3 is 15 residues long. The CDR3, as DNA: TGTGCCAGCAGTTTAGCTGGGACAGTACAAGAGACCCAGTTCTTC. Protein: CASSLAGTVQETQFF.

The table lists this clonotype with a count of one. The chain is built from TRBV2 and TRBJ2-7; 7 bases are a match to TRBD2. V gave up 1 base and J gave up 1 base; unmatched junction bases: 4. The germline gives CDR1 SNHLY, CDR2 FYNNEI. CDR3 length: 15 amino acids. CDR3 amino acids: CASSEGGSESYEQYF. CDR3 nucleotides: TGTGCCAGCAGTGAAGGCGGGAGCGAATCCTACGAGCAGTACTTC. Filled out from reference TRBV2 and TRBJ2-7, the complete variable domain reads EPEVTQTPSHQVTQMGQEVILRCVPISNHLYFYWYRQILGQKVEFLVSFYNNEISEKSEIFDDQFSVERPDGSNFTLKIRSTKLEDSAMYFCASSEGGSESYEQYFGPGTRLTVT.

The chain combines TRBV6-6 with TRBJ1-6; D is unclear. This CDR3 spans 13 amino acids. Germline V gives CDR1 MNHNY, CDR2 SVGAGI (reference sequence). Trimming left V 5 bases short and J 10 bases short, with 12 bases between. In DNA, the CDR3 is TGTGCCAGCAGTCCACGAGAGGGATCACCCCTCCACTTT. This translates into CASSPREGSPLHF.

The CDR3 region is CSVVGTGGHNEQFF. CDR3 nucleotides: TGCAGCGTTGTAGGGACAGGGGGCCACAATGAGCAGTTCTTC. J is TRBJ2-1 and V is TRBV29-1; the match to TRBD1 covers 12 bases. Germline CDR1 reads SQVTM; CDR2 reads ANQGSEA. The V and J ends lost 4 bases and 5 bases, in that order; junction bases with no gene match: 3. The CDR3 loop spans 14 amino acids.

The chain carries TRBV9 and TRBJ2-5; D may match TRBD1 or TRBD2 (5 bases each). CDR1 is SGDLS, CDR2 YYNGEE, per germline. The length of the CDR3 is 15 residues. V was cut by 7 bases and J by 1 base, with 17 bases left in between. The CDR3 DNA is TGTGCCAGCTCGCCAACCCCGGGGACCCAAGAGACCCAGTACTTC. Protein: CASSPTPGTQETQYF.

This clonotype was counted a few times. The CDR3 DNA is TGTGCCAGCAGACGGGACAGCACCTATGGCTACACCTTC. It translates to CASRRDSTYGYTF. This chain links TRBV3-1 with TRBJ1-2, with TRBD1 identical over 7 bases. Germline CDR1 LGHDT, CDR2 YNNKEL (reference sequence). The CDR3 length is 13 residues. Trimming removed 6 bases from V and 4 bases from J; junction bases left unmatched: 5.

This clonotype was detected a few times. For the CDR3, the DNA is TGCGCCAGCAGTGAAGGGCGGGCCAGACAGCAGTACTTC. This encodes CASSEGRARQQYF. The rearrangement links TRBV10-1 to TRBJ2-7, with D maybe TRBD2 (5 bases). Trimming removed 3 bases from V and 8 bases from J, with 14 bases in between. Germline V CDR1 and CDR2: WNHNN, SYGVQD (reference sequence). CDR3 length: 13 amino acids.

The chain is built from TRBV5-1 and TRBJ2-3, with D perhaps matching TRBD2 (5 bases). The ends were cut back, 0 bases at V and 3 bases at J, with 11 bases in the middle. The CDR3 length is 15 residues. Looked up from germline, CDR1 is SGHRS and CDR2 is YFSETQ. CDR3 sequence reads: CASSLVGAYTDTQYF. The DNA of the CDR3 is TGCGCCAGCAGCTTGGTGGGAGCTTATACAGATACGCAGTATTTT.

The rearrangement joins TRBV13 to TRBJ2-7; D is uncertain. Germline values: CDR1 PRHDT, CDR2 FYEKMQ (reference sequence). Trimming removed 2 bases from V and 0 bases from J, with 14 bases in between. The CDR3 extends over 16 amino acids. DNA of the CDR3: TGTGCCAGCAGCTTATTTGTGTTGATGGGCTCCTACGAGCAGTACTTC. Translated: CASSLFVLMGSYEQYF.

This clonotype appeared a few times. The J gene is TRBJ2-3, the V gene TRBV5-1; 7 bases match TRBD1. Germline V CDR1 and CDR2: SGHRS, YFSETQ. The trim removed 3 bases at V and 5 bases at J, leaving 9 bases unmatched. CDR3 size: 15 residues. CDR3 sequence (DNA): TGCGCCAGCAGCTCCGGACAGGTGGGTGGAGATACGCAGTATTTT. This translates into CASSSGQVGGDTQYF.

The count of this clonotype is one. V gene TRBV20-1 combines with J gene TRBJ2-5; TRBD2 matches 14 bases. J was trimmed by 0 bases and V by 4 bases; bases with no gene match: 4. Germline CDR1 DFQATT, CDR2 SNEGSKA (reference sequence). The CDR3 extends over 16 amino acids. The DNA for the CDR3 is TGCAGTGCTATAAAGGGACTAGCGGGGGACCAAGAGACCCAGTACTTC. Protein product: CSAIKGLAGDQETQYF.

This clonotype was detected a few times. This chain uses TRBV12-3 or TRBV12-4 with TRBJ2-4, with TRBD1 as a possible D gene (6 bases). V gave up 5 bases and J gave up 0 bases, with 11 bases separating them. This CDR3 contains 15 residues. Here the CDR3 reads CASSLTGIAKNIQYF. CDR3 nucleotides: TGTGCCAGCAGTCTTACAGGGATAGCCAAAAACATTCAGTACTTC.

This clonotype was seen only a few times. V usage is TRBV12-3 or TRBV12-4 and J usage is TRBJ1-2, with D hard to call. V was trimmed by 3 bases and J by 0 bases, leaving 14 bases between them. The CDR3 consists of 16 residues. In nucleotides, the CDR3 is TGTGCCAGCAGTTTCGGCGACCTTTCAGCTAACTATGGCTACACCTTC. Translated, it gives CASSFGDLSANYGYTF.

The V and J genes are TRBV10-3 and TRBJ1-2; D gene ambiguous. This CDR3 has 16 residues. Germline CDR1 is ENHRY and CDR2 is SYGVKD. Trimming took 0 bases from V and 1 from J, leaving 12 bases between them. The CDR3 sequence: CAISESQQQLNYGYTF. DNA of the CDR3: TGTGCCATCAGTGAGTCGCAACAGCAGCTTAACTATGGCTACACCTTC.

This clonotype was counted a single time. The chain links TRBV7-3 to TRBJ2-1; 11 bases fit TRBD2. The germline V gene encodes CDR1 SGHTA and CDR2 FQGTGA. With 9 bases clipped from V and 7 bases from J, the junction kept 8 bases outside the gene matches. This CDR3 comprises 14 residues. The CDR3 nucleotides read TGTGCCAGTAGCGGGGGGGTCTTGGGTAATGAGCAGTTCTTC. Its protein product is CASSGGVLGNEQFF.

This clonotype appeared once. The chain links TRBV6-2 or TRBV6-3 to TRBJ1-2; the match to TRBD1 covers 12 bases. With 6 bases clipped from V and 5 bases from J, the junction kept 10 bases outside the gene matches. The CDR3 totals 16 residues. In germline, CDR1 is MNHEY, CDR2 SVGEGT. CDR3 sequence (DNA): TGTGCCAGCAGCCCCGGGACAGGGGGCATACGGTATGGCTACACCTTC. It specifies CASSPGTGGIRYGYTF.

This clonotype has just a few counts. The chain uses TRBV12-3 or TRBV12-4 and TRBJ2-7; D is uncertain. The CDR3 length is 13 residues. The ends were cut back, 2 bases at V and 1 base at J, with 6 bases in the middle. The CDR3 region is CASSLHFSYEQYF. CDR3 bases: TGTGCCAGCAGTTTACACTTTTCCTACGAGCAGTACTTC.

This clonotype was observed a handful of times. The rearrangement uses TRBV20-1 and TRBJ2-7; 11 bases agree with TRBD2. The CDR3 consists of 14 residues. Germline V gene lookup returns CDR1 DFQATT and CDR2 SNEGSKA (reference sequence). The J segment lost 2 bases and the V segment lost 3 bases, leaving 3 bases of the junction unmatched. CDR3 bases: TGCAGTGCTAGTCTGGGACTAGCGGCCTACGAGCAGTACTTC. This gives the protein CSASLGLAAYEQYF.

The V call is TRBV3-1, the J call TRBJ1-5; 12 nucleotides line up with TRBD1. Trimming took 1 base from V and 6 from J; bases not matched to a gene: 4. The CDR3 runs to 16 residues. Germline assignment: CDR1 LGHDT and CDR2 YNNKEL (reference sequence). The CDR3 DNA is TGTGCCAGCAGCCAAGCGGGACAGGGGGCAGGTCAGCCCCAGCATTTT. Its translation is CASSQAGQGAGQPQHF.

J is TRBJ1-2 and V is TRBV27, with 7 bases that match TRBD1. Germline values: CDR1 MNHEY, CDR2 SMNVEV (reference sequence). This CDR3 spans 16 amino acids. With 2 bases clipped from V and 1 base from J, the junction kept 7 bases outside the gene matches. The CDR3 spells CASSLGTGAGNYGYTF. CDR3 DNA sequence: TGTGCCAGCAGTTTAGGAACAGGGGCCGGTAACTATGGCTACACCTTC.

V and J are TRBV6-2 or TRBV6-3 and TRBJ2-3; no clear D. In germline, CDR1 is MNHEY, CDR2 SVGEGT. CDR3 size: 14 residues. Trimming cost V 5 bases and J 3 bases, with 12 bases left between them. The CDR3 is CASSPGVVTDTQYF. In nucleotides, the CDR3 is TGTGCCAGCAGTCCTGGTGTTGTTACAGATACGCAGTATTTT.

The chain links TRBV28 to TRBJ2-1; D gene unclear. CDR3 length: 16 residues. Deletions cut 3 bases from V and 3 bases from J, with 15 bases between. Germline-derived CDR1 and CDR2 are MDHEN and SYDVKM. As DNA, the CDR3 is TGTGCCAGCAGTTTGCTGGCGGCGTCAGGCTACAATGAGCAGTTCTTC. Amino acid sequence: CASSLLAASGYNEQFF.

This clonotype was observed a few times. The gene calls are TRBV7-2 and TRBJ1-2; D is unresolved. Per the germline V gene, CDR1 is SGHTA and CDR2 is FQGNSA. The CDR3 is 11 residues long. V lost 5 bases to trimming and J lost 9 bases, with 10 bases between them. Here the CDR3 reads CASSTDIRYTF. The CDR3 region has the DNA TGTGCCAGCAGCACGGATATTCGCTACACCTTC.